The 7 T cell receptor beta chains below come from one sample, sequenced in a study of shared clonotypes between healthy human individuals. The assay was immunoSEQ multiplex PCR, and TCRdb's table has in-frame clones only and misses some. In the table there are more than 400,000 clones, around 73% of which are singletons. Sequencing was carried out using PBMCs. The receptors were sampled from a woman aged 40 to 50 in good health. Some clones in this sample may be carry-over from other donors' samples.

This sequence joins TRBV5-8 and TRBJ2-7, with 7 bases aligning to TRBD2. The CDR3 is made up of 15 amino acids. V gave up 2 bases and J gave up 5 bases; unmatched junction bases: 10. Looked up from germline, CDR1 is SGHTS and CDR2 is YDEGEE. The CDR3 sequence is CASSFGLVRVDEQYF. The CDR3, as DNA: TGTGCCAGCAGCTTCGGACTAGTTAGAGTCGACGAGCAGTACTTC.

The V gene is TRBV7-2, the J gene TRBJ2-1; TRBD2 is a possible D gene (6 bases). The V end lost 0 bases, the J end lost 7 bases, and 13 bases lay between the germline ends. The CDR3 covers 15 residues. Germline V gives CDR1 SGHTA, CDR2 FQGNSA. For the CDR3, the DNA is TGTGCCAGCAGCTTAGCGGGGCCCCGGGGGAATGAGCAGTTCTTC. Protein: CASSLAGPRGNEQFF.

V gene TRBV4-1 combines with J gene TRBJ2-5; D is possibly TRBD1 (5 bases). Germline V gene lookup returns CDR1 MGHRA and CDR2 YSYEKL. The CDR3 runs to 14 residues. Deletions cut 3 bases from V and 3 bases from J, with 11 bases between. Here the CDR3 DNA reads TGCGCCAGCAGCCACGCCTTAGGGGAAGAGACCCAGTACTTC. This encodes CASSHALGEETQYF.

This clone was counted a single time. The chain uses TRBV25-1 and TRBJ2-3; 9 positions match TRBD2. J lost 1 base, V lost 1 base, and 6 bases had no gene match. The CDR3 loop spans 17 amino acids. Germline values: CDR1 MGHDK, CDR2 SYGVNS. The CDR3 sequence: CASSELAGGPGTDTQYF. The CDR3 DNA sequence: TGTGCCAGCAGTGAATTGGCGGGAGGGCCTGGCACAGATACGCAGTATTTT.

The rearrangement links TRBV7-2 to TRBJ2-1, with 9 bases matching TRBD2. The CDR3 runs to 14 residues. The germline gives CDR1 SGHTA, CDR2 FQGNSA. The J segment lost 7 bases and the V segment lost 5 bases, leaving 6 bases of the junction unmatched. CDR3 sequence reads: CASSPGLARNEQFF. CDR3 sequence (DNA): TGTGCCAGCAGCCCGGGACTAGCTAGGAATGAGCAGTTCTTC.

The DNA for the CDR3 is TGTGCCAGCAGTGAGTTTGGACAAAATCAGCCCCAGCATTTT. Protein sequence: CASSEFGQNQPQHF. The chain couples TRBV6-1 to TRBJ1-5; perhaps TRBD1 as D (5 bases). Germline CDR1 reads MNHNS; CDR2 reads SASEGT. The CDR3 has 14 amino acids. V was trimmed by 3 bases and J by 4 bases, leaving 10 bases between them.

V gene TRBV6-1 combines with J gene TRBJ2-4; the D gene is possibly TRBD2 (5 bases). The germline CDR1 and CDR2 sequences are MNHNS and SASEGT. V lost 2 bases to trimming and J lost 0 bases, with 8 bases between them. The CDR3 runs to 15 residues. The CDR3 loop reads CASSEPGLAKNIQYF. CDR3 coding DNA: TGTGCCAGCAGTGAACCCGGACTAGCCAAAAACATTCAGTACTTC.